Listed below are T cell receptor beta chains from one sample, sequenced in a study of siplizumab effects on memory and regulatory T cells. Here immunoSEQ multiplex PCR was the method, and the copy in TCRdb shows in-frame clones only, minus some. The table includes about 80,000 clones, about 95% detected once. Sequenced input: CD8+ T cells sorted from blood. These receptors were taken from a human donor in good health. CDR3s include the opening cysteine and the closing phenylalanine or tryptophan. D genes are given only for firm matches. Expanded clones are given a class, and other clones once, few, many or no size at all.

V gene: TRBV2
J gene: TRBJ1-4
D gene: NA
clone size: NA
CDR3 length: 11
CDR3 DNA: TGTGCCAGCGAAGGCCAGAAAAAACTGTTTTTT
CDR3 protein: CASEGQKKLFF

V gene: TRBV2
J gene: TRBJ2-3
D gene: TRBD1
clone size: once
CDR3 length: 18
CDR3 DNA: TGTGCCAGCAGTGACGTCTCGGGACAGGGGGTACTTGGAGATACGCAGTATTTT
CDR3 protein: CASSDVSGQGVLGDTQYF

V gene: TRBV27
J gene: TRBJ2-3
D gene: TRBD2
clone size: NA
CDR3 length: 14
CDR3 DNA: TGTGCCAGCAGTTTGGGACTAGCGGGAAATGCGCAGTATTTT
CDR3 protein: CASSLGLAGNAQYF

V gene: TRBV2
J gene: TRBJ1-2
D gene: TRBD1
clone size: once
CDR3 length: 15
CDR3 DNA: TGTGCCAGCAGTGTAGACAGGGGGCACGGCTATGGCTACACCTTC
CDR3 protein: CASSVDRGHGYGYTF

V gene: TRBV28
J gene: TRBJ2-1
D gene: TRBD2
clone size: NA
CDR3 length: 20
CDR3 DNA: TGTGCCAGCAGTTTACTCTACTTTGCGGGAGCTATCCTCGCCTACAATGAGCAGTTCTTC
CDR3 protein: CASSLLYFAGAILAYNEQFF

V gene: TRBV27
J gene: TRBJ2-7
D gene: NA
clone size: few
CDR3 length: 14
CDR3 DNA: TGTGCCAGCAGTTTGAACGAGGGGCTCTACGAGCAGTACTTC
CDR3 protein: CASSLNEGLYEQYF

V gene: TRBV19
J gene: TRBJ1-5
D gene: NA
clone size: NA
CDR3 length: 13
CDR3 DNA: TGTGCCAGTAGTTTGAAGGTTTATCAGCCCCAGCATTTT
CDR3 protein: CASSLKVYQPQHF

V gene: TRBV2
J gene: TRBJ2-7
D gene: TRBD1
clone size: NA
CDR3 length: 16
CDR3 DNA: TGTGCCAGCAGTGACGTATATACCGGGACAGGGGCCGAGCAGTACTTC
CDR3 protein: CASSDVYTGTGAEQYF

V gene: TRBV7-9
J gene: TRBJ2-5
D gene: NA
clone size: few
CDR3 length: 13
CDR3 DNA: TGTGCCAGCAACCCCCGGGGTGGGGAGACCCAGTACTTC
CDR3 protein: CASNPRGGETQYF

V gene: TRBV5-1
J gene: TRBJ2-7
D gene: TRBD1
clone size: NA
CDR3 length: 14
CDR3 DNA: TGCGCCAGCAGCTTTGGGACAGGGTTAGGGGAGCAGTACTTC
CDR3 protein: CASSFGTGLGEQYF

V gene: TRBV6-6
J gene: TRBJ1-3
D gene: NA
clone size: NA
CDR3 length: 16
CDR3 DNA: TGTGCCAGCAGTTACTCAACAGAGAGCTCTGGAAACACCATATATTTT
CDR3 protein: CASSYSTESSGNTIYF

V gene: TRBV29-1
J gene: TRBJ2-1
D gene: NA
clone size: NA
CDR3 length: 15
CDR3 DNA: TGCAGCGTTGAAGATCAGGAAAGCTCCTACAATGAGCAGTTCTTC
CDR3 protein: CSVEDQESSYNEQFF

V gene: TRBV19
J gene: TRBJ1-5
D gene: TRBD1
clone size: NA
CDR3 length: 12
CDR3 DNA: TGTGCCAGTAGGACAGGGCGTCAGCCCCAGCATTTT
CDR3 protein: CASRTGRQPQHF

V gene: TRBV6-5
J gene: TRBJ2-7
D gene: TRBD1
clone size: NA
CDR3 length: 13
CDR3 DNA: TGTGCCAGCAGCACCGGACAGGACTACGAGCAGTACTTC
CDR3 protein: CASSTGQDYEQYF

V gene: TRBV5-6
J gene: TRBJ1-3
D gene: TRBD1
clone size: NA
CDR3 length: 16
CDR3 DNA: TGTGCCAGCAGCTGGGGGACAGCCTCGGGGGGAAACACCATATATTTT
CDR3 protein: CASSWGTASGGNTIYF

V gene: TRBV19
J gene: TRBJ2-6
D gene: NA
clone size: NA
CDR3 length: 15
CDR3 DNA: TGTGCCAGTACAGGGGCAACGAGGGGGGCCAACGTCCTGACTTTC
CDR3 protein: CASTGATRGANVLTF

V gene: TRBV6-5
J gene: TRBJ2-7
D gene: TRBD2
clone size: NA
CDR3 length: 15
CDR3 DNA: TGTGCCAGCAGTATTCTAGCGGGTAGCTCCTACGAGCAGTACTTC
CDR3 protein: CASSILAGSSYEQYF

V gene: TRBV15
J gene: TRBJ1-5
D gene: TRBD1
clone size: NA
CDR3 length: 16
CDR3 DNA: TGTGCCACCAGCATCGGCAGGGACAGGTTCGATCAGCCCCAGCATTTT
CDR3 protein: CATSIGRDRFDQPQHF

V gene: TRBV4-1
J gene: TRBJ2-7
D gene: NA
clone size: NA
CDR3 length: 15
CDR3 DNA: TGCGCCAGCAGCCAAGGTCTTGAAAAATCCTACGAGCAGTACTTC
CDR3 protein: CASSQGLEKSYEQYF

V gene: TRBV25-1
J gene: TRBJ2-1
D gene: TRBD1
clone size: NA
CDR3 length: 15
CDR3 DNA: TGTGCCAGCAGTGAATTTGGGACAGGGACGAATGAGCAGTTCTTC
CDR3 protein: CASSEFGTGTNEQFF